These 26 T cell receptor beta chains originate from one sample sequenced in a study of beta chain features in type 1 diabetes. Points from the study as a whole: Moderate but significant shortening of TCRB CDR3s was recorded in all four CD4+ subsets from Type 1 diabetes patients.

The isolated RNA, all of it, was reverse transcribed, so expressed TCRB transcripts were what got sequenced. This table comes from immunoSEQ multiplex PCR, and its TCRdb copy is limited to in-frame clones, with some not included. The sample has roughly 730,000 clones, roughly an eighth seen once. For these TCRs, the target antigens are not known. Sequencing was done on a sample of naive CD4+ T cells from blood. The receptors come from a man younger than 35 with type 1 diabetes.

There are a few counts of this clone. The chain employs TRBV5-1 and TRBJ1-1, with D uncertain. CDR3 length: 12 residues. Germline V gives CDR1 SGHRS, CDR2 YFSETQ. Trimming pared 7 bases from V and 1 base from J, leaving 8 bases between. Written as DNA, the CDR3 is TGCGCCAGCCGCCGCGGGAACACTGAAGCTTTCTTT. Its translation is CASRRGNTEAFF.

In its sample, this clone was seen a few times. The chain couples TRBV2 to TRBJ1-6; no clear D. Trimming removed 2 bases from V and 0 bases from J, with 2 bases in between. The CDR3 has 14 residues. The germline V gene has CDR1 SNHLY and CDR2 FYNNEI. The CDR3 loop is CASSELSYNSPLHF. CDR3 DNA sequence: TGTGCCAGCAGTGAACTCTCCTATAATTCACCCCTCCACTTT.

This clone was detected only a few times. This same CDR3 is encoded by further DNA sequences in the sample. This chain links TRBV2 with TRBJ2-2, with TRBD1 matching 8 bases. The trim removed 8 bases at V and 1 base at J, leaving 6 bases unmatched. Germline assignment: CDR1 SNHLY and CDR2 FYNNEI. The CDR3 has 15 amino acids. The CDR3 is CASSPGGLNTGELFF. In DNA form, the CDR3 reads TGTGCCAGCTCCCCAGGGGGCCTGAACACCGGGGAGCTGTTTTTT.

This sequence joins TRBV6-5 and TRBJ1-2, with 7 bases lining up with TRBD1. CDR3 length: 14 residues. Unmatched junction bases numbered 4, after V lost 2 bases and J lost 4 bases. CDR1 and CDR2 (germline): MNHEY, SVGAGI. In DNA, the CDR3 is TGTGCCAGCAGTTACGGGACAGACTTCTATGGCTACACCTTC. This sequence encodes CASSYGTDFYGYTF.

CDR3 DNA: TGTGCCAGCAGCTTGGCCCAGGGGATGGAGGAAAAACTGTTTTTT. Translating gives CASSLAQGMEEKLFF. The chain uses TRBV5-4 and TRBJ1-4, with D tentatively TRBD1 (6 bases). Trimming stripped 0 bases from V and 8 bases from J, with 14 bases between. The CDR3 spans 15 residues. CDR1 and CDR2 from the germline V gene are SGHNT and YYREEE (reference sequence).

This chain connects TRBV29-1 to TRBJ1-2; 9 bases match TRBD1. This CDR3 region has 12 residues. V trimming: 7 bases; J trimming: 3 bases; junction bases outside the gene matches: 3. CDR1 is SQVTM, CDR2 ANQGSEA, per germline. The CDR3 DNA reads as TGCAGCGGGGACAGGGCGGACTATGGCTACACCTTC. Its translation: CSGDRADYGYTF. The whole variable domain, remainder taken from reference TRBV29-1 and TRBJ1-2, is SAVISQKPSRDICQRGTSLTIQCQVDSQVTMMFWYRQQPGQSLTLIATANQGSEATYESGFVIDKFPISRPNLTFSTLTVSNMSPEDSSIYLCSGDRADYGYTFGSGTRLTVV.

The chain couples TRBV11-2 to TRBJ1-5, with D possibly TRBD1 on 5 matching bases. The CDR3 is 13 residues long. Per germline, CDR1 SGHAT and CDR2 FQNNGV. Trimming cost V 1 base and J 9 bases, with 10 bases left between them. The CDR3 DNA reads TGTGCCAGCAGCTTAGGGGACCCTTGGCCCCAGCATTTT. This codes for CASSLGDPWPQHF.

This clone was picked up a small number of times. This sequence joins TRBV15 and TRBJ2-1; D remains unclear. Germline V gene sequence: CDR1 LNHNV, CDR2 YYDKDF (reference sequence). V was pared by 5 bases and J by 7 bases, with 12 bases between. This CDR3 has 13 residues. DNA of the CDR3: TGTGCCACCAGCCCCCGTTGGGAAAATGAGCAGTTCTTC. This sequence encodes CATSPRWENEQFF.

This clone occurred a few times. The rearrangement links TRBV28 to TRBJ2-1; the D gene is possibly TRBD2 (6 bases). Germline CDR1 MDHEN, CDR2 SYDVKM. The CDR3 is 18 residues long. V lost 6 bases and J 0 bases, leaving 21 bases between the germline ends. CDR3 DNA: TGTGCCAGCAGCCCCGTGTGGGGCGGGGCTAGCTCCTACAATGAGCAGTTCTTC. It yields the protein CASSPVWGGASSYNEQFF.

The V call is TRBV30, the J call TRBJ1-6, with D possibly matching TRBD1 (5 bases). V lost 0 bases to trimming and J lost 4 bases, with 10 bases between them. Germline V gene sequence: CDR1 GTSNPN, CDR2 SVGIG (reference sequence). The CDR3 extends over 15 amino acids. As DNA, the CDR3 is TGTGCCTGGAGTGTACAGGCAGCTTATAATTCACCCCTCCACTTT. It translates to CAWSVQAAYNSPLHF.

V and J are TRBV18 and TRBJ2-7; 9 nucleotides agree with TRBD2. The CDR3 sequence is 17 residues long. In germline, CDR1 is KGHSH, CDR2 LQKENI. V shed 3 bases, J shed 0 bases, and the junction held 9 bases outside the gene matches. Written as DNA, the CDR3 is TGTGCCAGCTCACCGGGGCTAGCGGGGACGCCCTCCTACGAGCAGTACTTC. It specifies CASSPGLAGTPSYEQYF.

This sequence joins TRBV28 and TRBJ1-2, with 7 bases matching TRBD1. The CDR3 sequence is 14 residues long. The V and J ends lost 8 bases and 3 bases, in that order; junction bases with no gene match: 9. Germline lookup yields CDR1 MDHEN and CDR2 SYDVKM. The CDR3 sequence: CASEPPGTDYGYTF. Written as DNA, the CDR3 is TGTGCCAGCGAACCCCCCGGGACAGACTATGGCTACACCTTC.

The chain links TRBV5-6 to TRBJ2-3, with D tentatively TRBD1 (6 bases). The CDR3 has 14 amino acids. Germline CDR1 is SGHDT and CDR2 is YYEEEE. Trimming cost V 3 bases and J 2 bases, with 10 bases left between them. CDR3 DNA sequence: TGTGCCAGCAGCTACGGACAGATCACAGATACGCAGTATTTT. This gives the protein CASSYGQITDTQYF.

The rearrangement links TRBV13 to TRBJ1-1; D gene uncertain. Trimming left V 2 bases short and J 5 bases short, with 18 bases between. This CDR3 spans 16 amino acids. The germline CDR1 and CDR2 sequences are PRHDT and FYEKMQ (reference sequence). The CDR3 bases are TGTGCCAGCAGCTTAATTTGGCAGGACGGTATAACTGAAGCTTTCTTT. It encodes CASSLIWQDGITEAFF.

This clone was seen more than once but under ten times. The chain links TRBV4-1 to TRBJ2-6; D unresolved. V was clipped by 5 bases and J by 1 base, with 12 bases between them. The CDR3 runs to 16 residues. From germline, CDR1 is MGHRA and CDR2 YSYEKL. The CDR3 spells CASSYTWESGANVLTF. The CDR3 bases are TGCGCCAGCAGCTATACTTGGGAATCTGGGGCCAACGTCCTGACTTTC.

The sample holds a few counts of this clone. A much larger clone differs by one base, so this may be a read error. At the DNA level, this CDR3 is encoded by other sequences in the same sample as well. CDR3 protein: CASSFRETQYF. CDR3 nucleotide sequence: TGTGCCAGCAGCTTCCGAGAGACCCAGTACTTC. The chain couples TRBV7-2 to TRBJ2-5; D is uncertain. Germline V gene lookup returns CDR1 SGHTA and CDR2 FQGNSA. With 3 bases removed from V and 4 bases from J, the gap between germline ends came to 3 bases. The CDR3 sequence is 11 residues long. Full variable domain (missing parts from reference TRBV7-2 and TRBJ2-5): GAGVSQSPSNKVTEKGKDVELRCDPISGHTALYWYRQSLGQGLEFLIYFQGNSAPDKSGLPSDRFSAERTGGSVSTLTIQRTQQEDSAVYLCASSFRETQYFGPGTRLLVL.

This clone has just a few counts. The chain is built from TRBV30 and TRBJ2-7; maybe TRBD1 (6 bases). Germline-derived CDR1 and CDR2 are GTSNPN and SVGIG (reference sequence). The CDR3 is made up of 13 amino acids. Trimming stripped 0 bases from V and 4 bases from J, with 10 bases between. This chain's CDR3 is CAWSVGTRYEQYF. The DNA of the CDR3 is TGTGCCTGGAGTGTCGGGACACGGTACGAGCAGTACTTC.

This clone was detected a few times. The chain is built from TRBV18 and TRBJ1-2; no clear D gene. The CDR3 spans 11 residues. The germline gives CDR1 KGHSH, CDR2 LQKENI. Trimming left V 6 bases short and J 5 bases short, with 7 bases between. This chain's CDR3 is CASSTQYGYTF. The CDR3 nucleotides read TGTGCCAGCTCGACACAATATGGCTACACCTTC. The full variable domain, with the rest looked up from reference TRBV18 and TRBJ1-2, is NAGVMQNPRHLVRRRGQEARLRCSPMKGHSHVYWYRQLPEEGLKFMVYLQKENIIDESGMPKERFSAEFPKEGPSILRIQQVVRGDSAAYFCASSTQYGYTFGSGTRLTVV.

There are a few counts of this clone. The chain is built from TRBV25-1 and TRBJ2-2, with D possibly called TRBD1 or TRBD2 (5 bases each). V lost 6 bases to trimming and J lost 6 bases, with 11 bases between them. The germline V gene encodes CDR1 MGHDK and CDR2 SYGVNS. The CDR3 extends over 13 amino acids. The CDR3 reads CASSVGAAGELFF. Written as DNA, the CDR3 is TGTGCCAGCAGCGTCGGGGCAGCCGGGGAGCTGTTTTTT.

In this sample, this clone turned up a few times. This sequence joins TRBV28 and TRBJ2-7; D not resolved. Trimming left V 6 bases short and J 3 bases short, with 12 bases between. The CDR3 covers 13 residues. CDR1 MDHEN and CDR2 SYDVKM come from the germline V gene. The CDR3 nucleotides read TGTGCCAGCAGGTCCGGACCTATCTACGAGCAGTACTTC. This translates into CASRSGPIYEQYF.

The chain couples TRBV28 to TRBJ1-2, with TRBD1 matching over 9 bases. The germline gives CDR1 MDHEN, CDR2 SYDVKM. Losses at the gene ends were 6 bases for V and 7 bases for J; bases not matched to a gene: 6. The CDR3 runs 13 residues. CDR3 bases: TGTGCCAGCAGGGGGACAGGGAAGACTGGCTACACCTTC. The encoded protein is CASRGTGKTGYTF.

The gene calls are TRBV10-3 and TRBJ1-5, with TRBD1 matching over 9 bases. The junction had 13 bases not matched to a gene; V was cut back by 6 bases and J by 1 base. The germline V gene has CDR1 ENHRY and CDR2 SYGVKD. CDR3 length equals 18 residues. In nucleotides, the CDR3 is TGTGCCATCAGCGAAGGGACAGGGACATATAGAAGCAATCAGCCCCAGCATTTT. Its protein is CAISEGTGTYRSNQPQHF.

This clone was seen only a few times. This chain uses TRBV25-1 with TRBJ2-7; D not resolved. Germline lookup yields CDR1 MGHDK and CDR2 SYGVNS. The V end was cut by 9 bases, the J end by 0 bases, with 12 bases between. The CDR3 has 13 amino acids. The CDR3 sequence: CASRTDGSYEQYF. The CDR3 DNA follows: TGTGCCAGTCGGACGGACGGCTCCTACGAGCAGTACTTC.

The chain uses TRBV30 and TRBJ2-1; D possibly corresponds to TRBD2 (6 bases). Trimming shortened V by 1 base and J by 5 bases, and 9 bases separated the two germline ends. CDR3 length: 13 residues. The germline V gene encodes CDR1 GTSNPN and CDR2 SVGIG (reference sequence). CDR3 in DNA: TGTGCCTGGAGTGGACTAGGCAACAATGAGCAGTTCTTC. It translates to CAWSGLGNNEQFF.

This rearrangement joins TRBV30 to TRBJ1-6; D not resolved. Between the trimmed V and J ends, which lost 3 bases and 7 bases, there was a span of 13 bases. Germline lookup yields CDR1 GTSNPN and CDR2 SVGIG (reference sequence). The CDR3 length is 14 residues. The CDR3 coding sequence is TGTGCCTGGAGCTTGGGCATCGCCAATTCACCCCTCCACTTT. Encoded protein: CAWSLGIANSPLHF.

This clone showed up just a few times. V and J are TRBV7-2 and TRBJ2-1; D not resolved. The CDR3 is 13 amino acids. The germline CDR1 and CDR2 sequences are SGHTA and FQGNSA. V gave up 5 bases and J gave up 7 bases, with 12 bases separating them. The CDR3 reads CASSAQNENEQFF. In nucleotides, the CDR3 is TGTGCCAGCAGCGCCCAAAATGAAAATGAGCAGTTCTTC. The full variable domain, its missing parts supplied by reference TRBV7-2 and TRBJ2-1, is GAGVSQSPSNKVTEKGKDVELRCDPISGHTALYWYRQSLGQGLEFLIYFQGNSAPDKSGLPSDRFSAERTGGSVSTLTIQRTQQEDSAVYLCASSAQNENEQFFGPGTRLTVL.